The 12 T cell receptor beta chains presented below share a single source sample, sequenced in a study of early T cells in non-severe SARS-CoV-2 infection. TCRdb recomputed calls from the 5' RACE reads with MiXCR, one row per CDR3 protein. The data show 86,000 or so distinct CDR3 sequences, about an eighth seen once. The source material was whole blood. The receptor set was obtained from an adult who was a healthcare worker with PCR-confirmed SARS-CoV-2 infection or an uninfected control (not recorded which).

This clonotype was observed a few times. The chain couples TRBV4-1 to TRBJ1-1, with a tentative D call TRBD1 (5 bases). The V and J ends lost 1 base and 4 bases respectively, with 10 bases between them. Germline V gene sequence: CDR1 MGHRA, CDR2 YSYEKL. The CDR3 has 14 residues. The CDR3 region is CASSQVQGGTEAFF. The CDR3, as DNA: TGCGCCAGCAGCCAAGTCCAGGGTGGCACTGAAGCTTTCTTT.

The table lists this clonotype with a count of one. The chain is built from TRBV18 and TRBJ2-7; perhaps TRBD1 as D (5 bases). V was cut by 6 bases and J by 2 bases, with 14 bases left in between. CDR1 and CDR2 (germline): KGHSH, LQKENI. This CDR3 region has 14 residues. CDR3 region: CASSPPGRAYEQYF. CDR3 coding DNA: TGTGCCAGCTCCCCGCCTGGCAGGGCCTACGAGCAGTACTTC.

This clonotype occurred many times. This chain uses TRBV28 with TRBJ2-1; unclear D gene. The CDR3 runs 15 residues. Germline CDR1 and CDR2: MDHEN and SYDVKM. V lost 1 base, J lost 6 bases, and 13 bases lay in between. CDR3 DNA sequence: TGTGCCAGCAGTTTATTTTTGCCAACCGGCAATGAGCAGTTCTTC. Residues: CASSLFLPTGNEQFF.

This clonotype has more than one count but fewer than ten. The chain links TRBV14 to TRBJ2-7, with TRBD2 identical over 7 bases. The length of the CDR3 is 13 residues. V lost 1 base and J lost 7; bases outside the gene matches: 4. Germline CDR1 and CDR2: SGHDN and FVKESK. The DNA of the CDR3 is TGTGCCAGCAGCCAAGCGGTGGGGGGGGAGCAGTACTTC. As protein: CASSQAVGGEQYF.

This clonotype was recorded many times. The chain is built from TRBV7-8 and TRBJ1-3; TRBD1 aligns across 10 bases. The V segment lost 5 bases and the J segment 2 bases; nucleotides outside the gene matches: 6. From germline, CDR1 is SGHVS and CDR2 FQNEAQ. CDR3 length equals 16 residues. CDR3 residues: CASSRGTGETGNTIYF. The CDR3 DNA follows: TGTGCCAGCAGCCGCGGGACAGGGGAGACTGGAAACACCATATATTTT.

This clonotype was found many times. This chain connects TRBV28 to TRBJ2-5, with 7 bases matching TRBD1. CDR1 MDHEN and CDR2 SYDVKM come from the germline V gene. Trimming at V came to 4 bases and at J to 4 bases, leaving 6 bases not matched to a gene. The CDR3 loop spans 14 amino acids. CDR3: CASSSVDRAETQYF. In DNA form, the CDR3 reads TGTGCCAGCAGTTCCGTAGACAGGGCAGAGACCCAGTACTTC.

There are a few counts of this clonotype. This chain uses TRBV29-1 with TRBJ2-3; D is unclear. Between the trimmed V and J ends, which lost 5 bases and 6 bases, there was a span of 6 bases. CDR1 SQVTM and CDR2 ANQGSEA come from the germline V gene. The CDR3 runs 10 residues. CDR3 sequence reads: CSVPSDTQYF. In DNA, the CDR3 is TGCAGCGTTCCGTCGGATACGCAGTATTTT.

This clonotype has more than one count but fewer than ten. The genes are TRBV25-1 and TRBJ2-5, with D hard to call. In germline, CDR1 is MGHDK, CDR2 SYGVNS. The CDR3 is 11 amino acids. Deletions cut 6 bases from V and 2 bases from J, with 4 bases between. The CDR3 DNA reads TGTGCCAGCAGGGAACAAGAGACCCAGTACTTC. The encoded protein is CASREQETQYF.

Ten or more counts support this clonotype. The chain carries TRBV28 and TRBJ2-7; D may match TRBD1 or TRBD2 (6 bases each). Between the trimmed V and J ends, which lost 5 bases and 2 bases, there was a span of 16 bases. The CDR3 length is 15 residues. Germline V lookup: CDR1 MDHEN, CDR2 SYDVKM. CDR3 in DNA: TGTGCCAGCAGTCTCGGGGGCGGGACGGCCTACGAGCAGTACTTC. Translated: CASSLGGGTAYEQYF.

The rearrangement uses TRBV11-2 and TRBJ2-3; D unclear. Germline CDR1 SGHAT, CDR2 FQNNGV. Trimming cost V 1 base and J 4 bases, with 6 bases left between them. The CDR3 is 13 residues long. The CDR3 nucleotides are TGTGCCAGCAGCTTAGCAGTGGCAGATACGCAGTATTTT. Translation gives CASSLAVADTQYF.

The chain employs TRBV7-2 and TRBJ2-3; tentative D call: TRBD2 (5 bases). V shed 2 bases and J shed 2 bases, with 8 bases lying between them. Germline V CDR1 and CDR2: SGHTA, FQGNSA. The CDR3 spans 14 residues. The CDR3 loop reads CASSLSGATDTQYF. DNA of the CDR3: TGTGCCAGCAGCTTAAGCGGAGCCACAGATACGCAGTATTTT.

The count of this clonotype is one. It may be a read error: a sequence one base away is much more abundant. The chain combines TRBV28 with TRBJ2-7; D possibly corresponds to TRBD1 (6 bases). The germline V gene encodes CDR1 MDHEN and CDR2 SYDVKM. This CDR3 region has 12 residues. Trimming pared 5 bases from V and 5 bases from J, leaving 10 bases between. Written as DNA, the CDR3 is TGTGCCAGCAGTCCAGGGGACGACGAGCAGTACTTC. Translated, it gives CASSPGDDEQYF.